The rows below give T cell receptor beta chains drawn from one sample of a study of blood T cell repertoires in COVID-19. Sequenced by immunoSEQ multiplex PCR; TCRdb stores in-frame clones only, minus some. The sample lists 350,000 or so clones; over 85% were seen once. The sequenced sample consisted of peripheral blood. The receptors come from a woman aged 60 to 75 with COVID-19, enrolled during active disease. Both conserved end residues are part of each CDR3. D genes are given only for firm matches. Clone size appears in some rows only: once, few, many, or a class for an expanded clone.

size	J	D	V	CDR3	DNA
NA	TRBJ1-4	TRBD1	TRBV9	CASSPRPGQDNEKLFF	TGTGCCAGCAGCCCCCGACCGGGACAGGATAATGAAAAACTGTTTTTT
NA	TRBJ2-2	TRBD1	TRBV5-6	CASSSLDRGPGELFF	TGTGCCAGCAGCTCGCTGGACAGGGGGCCCGGGGAGCTGTTTTTT
few	TRBJ2-7	NA	TRBV7-2	CASSLRQLWAYEQYF	TGTGCCAGCAGCTTAAGACAGCTTTGGGCCTACGAGCAGTACTTC
NA	TRBJ1-4	NA	TRBV7-2	CASSRVPPGEKLFF	TGTGCCAGCAGCCGGGTCCCTCCCGGTGAAAAACTGTTTTTT
NA	TRBJ1-1	NA	TRBV28	CASSLIAGNTEAFF	TGTGCCAGCAGTTTAATTGCAGGGAACACTGAAGCTTTCTTT
NA	TRBJ1-6	NA	TRBV3-1/TRBV3-2	CASSRTQGYNSPLHF	TGTGCCAGCAGTAGAACGCAGGGTTATAATTCACCCCTCCACTTT
NA	TRBJ1-4	TRBD1	TRBV29-1	CSVAVGTANEKLFF	TGCAGCGTTGCGGTCGGGACAGCTAATGAAAAACTGTTTTTT
NA	TRBJ1-3	NA	TRBV5-1	CASSLDPSSGNTIYF	TGCGCCAGCAGCTTGGACCCCAGCTCTGGAAACACCATATATTTT
NA	TRBJ2-3	NA	TRBV9	CASSAFYTDTQYF	TGTGCCAGCAGCGCTTTTTACACAGATACGCAGTATTTT
NA	TRBJ2-2	TRBD1	TRBV24-1	CATSDPYRGLTGELFF	TGTGCCACCAGTGACCCCTACAGGGGGCTCACCGGGGAGCTGTTTTTT
NA	TRBJ1-1	NA	TRBV11-2	CASSLARGNTEAFF	TGTGCCAGCAGCTTAGCCAGGGGAAACACTGAAGCTTTCTTT
NA	TRBJ2-2	NA	TRBV6-1	CASSDYRVSYTGELFF	TGTGCCAGCAGTGACTACAGGGTCTCCTACACCGGGGAGCTGTTTTTT
NA	TRBJ1-1	NA	TRBV2	CASTGNMNTEAFF	TGTGCCAGCACGGGGAACATGAACACTGAAGCTTTCTTT
few	TRBJ1-1	NA	TRBV19	CASSIARGNTEAFF	TGTGCCAGTAGTATTGCCAGGGGAAACACTGAAGCTTTCTTT
NA	TRBJ1-2	TRBD1	TRBV5-5	CASSGELQGVGIYTF	TGTGCCAGCAGCGGAGAATTACAGGGGGTCGGTATCTACACCTTC
once	TRBJ1-6	NA	TRBV30	CAWSQTVNSPLHF	TGTGCCTGGAGTCAAACAGTTAATTCACCCCTCCACTTT
NA	TRBJ1-6	NA	TRBV7-9	CASRMDRNSPLHF	TGTGCCAGCAGAATGGACAGAAACTCACCCCTCCACTTT
NA	TRBJ1-1	NA	TRBV2	CASSERGSEAFF	TGTGCCAGCAGTGAACGGGGGTCTGAAGCTTTCTTT
NA	TRBJ2-7	NA	TRBV12-3/TRBV12-4	CASRRGAPYEQYF	TGTGCCAGCCGCCGGGGGGCACCCTACGAGCAGTACTTC
NA	TRBJ2-7	TRBD2	TRBV18	CASSLAGGLYEQYF	TGTGCCAGCTCACTTGCGGGGGGGTTATACGAGCAGTACTTC
once	TRBJ1-4	TRBD1	TRBV5-1	CASSPGTGYEKLFF	TGCGCCAGCAGCCCCGGGACAGGGTACGAAAAACTGTTTTTT
NA	TRBJ1-2	NA	TRBV19	CASKEGRHYGYTF	TGTGCCAGTAAGGAAGGGAGGCACTATGGCTACACCTTC
NA	TRBJ1-1	TRBD1	TRBV28	CASSPLSDRVHTEAFF	TGTGCCAGCAGTCCCCTTTCGGACAGGGTGCACACTGAAGCTTTCTTT
once	TRBJ2-7	TRBD2	TRBV24-1	CATSDSRTSGAREQYF	TGTGCCACCAGTGATTCGAGGACTAGCGGGGCGAGGGAGCAGTACTTC
NA	TRBJ1-1	NA	TRBV6-5	CASKGFMGENTEAFF	TGTGCCAGCAAGGGGTTTATGGGTGAGAACACTGAAGCTTTCTTT
NA	TRBJ2-7	TRBD1	TRBV28	CASSFLRQGSVEQYF	TGTGCCAGCAGTTTCCTGCGACAGGGAAGTGTCGAGCAGTACTTC
NA	TRBJ1-4	TRBD1	TRBV5-4	CASSPWTGEEKLFF	TGTGCCAGCAGCCCGTGGACAGGGGAGGAAAAACTGTTTTTT
NA	TRBJ1-6	NA	TRBV5-8	CASSNGRGNSPLHF	TGTGCCAGCAGCAATGGTAGGGGGAATTCACCCCTCCACTTT
NA	TRBJ1-5	TRBD1	TRBV6-5	CASRLDRVQPQHF	TGTGCCAGCAGGCTAGACAGGGTCCAGCCCCAGCATTTT
once	TRBJ1-1	NA	TRBV5-1	CASSLGPISNTEAFF	TGCGCCAGCAGCTTGGGGCCGATTTCAAACACTGAAGCTTTCTTT
NA	TRBJ2-1	NA	TRBV6-4	CASSDIRNEQFF	TGTGCCAGCAGTGACATCCGGAATGAGCAGTTCTTC
NA	TRBJ1-1	NA	TRBV30	CAWTPRYPEAFF	TGTGCCTGGACCCCGAGATACCCTGAAGCTTTCTTT
once	TRBJ2-5	TRBD2	TRBV7-2	CASSLGLAGGQETQYF	TGTGCCAGCAGCTTAGGGCTAGCGGGGGGGCAAGAGACCCAGTACTTC
NA	TRBJ2-7	TRBD1	TRBV6-1	CASSEGHRGASYEQYF	TGTGCCAGCAGTGAAGGCCACAGGGGAGCCTCCTACGAGCAGTACTTC
NA	TRBJ2-7	NA	TRBV7-9	CASSLRTATYEQYF	TGTGCCAGCAGCTTGAGGACTGCTACCTACGAGCAGTACTTC
NA	TRBJ2-7	NA	TRBV11-3	CASSYRSSYEQYF	TGTGCCAGCAGCTACCGGTCCTCCTACGAGCAGTACTTC
NA	TRBJ1-1	NA	TRBV7-2	CASSLDGSGHWTKNTEAFF	TGTGCCAGCAGCTTAGATGGCAGTGGGCACTGGACAAAGAACACTGAAGCTTTCTTT
NA	TRBJ2-5	NA	TRBV11-1	CASSLMRSEQETQYF	TGTGCCAGCAGCTTAATGAGGAGCGAGCAAGAGACCCAATACTTC
NA	TRBJ1-1	TRBD1	TRBV3-1/TRBV3-2	CASSGQGATEAFF	TGTGCCAGCAGCGGGCAGGGGGCTACTGAAGCTTTCTTT
NA	TRBJ1-1	NA	TRBV6-5	CASSLEHGVGTEAFF	TGTGCCAGCAGTTTAGAACACGGGGTAGGCACTGAAGCTTTCTTT
few	TRBJ2-7	TRBD1	TRBV7-9	CASSMTGVRSYEQYF	TGTGCCAGCAGCATGACAGGGGTCCGGTCCTACGAGCAGTACTTC
NA	TRBJ1-1	NA	TRBV5-1	CASSSGSNTEAFF	TGCGCCAGCAGCTCGGGTTCGAACACTGAAGCTTTCTTT
NA	TRBJ1-2	NA	TRBV19	CASSIERSYGYTF	TGTGCCAGTAGTATAGAACGGTCCTATGGCTACACCTTC
NA	TRBJ2-7	NA	TRBV7-8	CASSLTEFAGTYEQYF	TGTGCCAGCAGCTTAACTGAGTTCGCGGGGACCTACGAGCAGTACTTC
NA	TRBJ1-5	NA	TRBV19	CASSIRAGVQPQHF	TGTGCCAGTAGTATTCGGGCAGGGGTGCAGCCCCAGCATTTT
NA	TRBJ1-4	NA	TRBV6-1	CASSEGANEKLFF	TGTGCCAGCAGTGAAGGAGCTAATGAAAAACTGTTTTTT
once	TRBJ1-1	TRBD1	TRBV7-8	CASSRDRGDEAFF	TGTGCCAGCAGCCGAGACAGGGGGGATGAAGCTTTCTTT
NA	TRBJ2-2	TRBD1	TRBV2	CASSLQGARRTGELFF	TGTGCCAGCAGCTTACAGGGGGCTAGAAGGACCGGGGAGCTGTTTTTT
NA	TRBJ2-1	NA	TRBV10-2	CASRQNEQFF	TGCGCCAGCAGGCAGAATGAGCAGTTCTTC
NA	TRBJ1-6	TRBD1	TRBV6-5	CASKDRGFSNSPLHF	TGTGCCAGCAAAGACAGGGGGTTTAGTAATTCACCCCTCCACTTT
NA	TRBJ1-2	NA	TRBV28	CASSPGGVKPPLDGYTF	TGTGCCAGCAGCCCCGGCGGGGTCAAACCACCTTTGGATGGCTACACCTTC
NA	TRBJ1-4	NA	TRBV5-1	CASSSGLIPLGGLFF	TGCGCCAGCAGCTCCGGACTAATCCCCCTCGGGGGACTGTTTTTT
NA	TRBJ2-5	NA	TRBV24-1	CATSDARLEETQYF	TGTGCCACCAGTGATGCACGGTTAGAAGAGACCCAGTACTTC
NA	TRBJ1-1	TRBD1	TRBV15	CATSRKRQGSNTEAFF	TGTGCCACCAGCAGAAAAAGACAGGGGTCGAACACTGAAGCTTTCTTT
NA	TRBJ2-5	TRBD1	TRBV3-1/TRBV3-2	CASSHGDSAKRPQYF	TGTGCCAGCAGCCACGGGGACAGTGCCAAGAGGCCCCAGTACTTC
NA	TRBJ1-3	TRBD1	TRBV7-3	CASSLAGTGVGNTIYF	TGTGCCAGCAGCTTGGCCGGGACAGGGGTTGGAAACACCATATATTTT
NA	TRBJ2-1	NA	TRBV28	CASSTGGRGPRGSEQFF	TGTGCCAGCAGCACGGGGGGACGGGGGCCCCGTGGGAGTGAGCAGTTCTTC
NA	TRBJ1-6	NA	TRBV7-3	CASSSSSYNSPLHF	TGTGCCAGCAGCTCGAGCTCCTATAATTCACCCCTCCACTTT
NA	TRBJ2-3	TRBD2	TRBV18	CASSLLVSSGASTDTQYF	TGTGCCAGCTCACTTCTCGTCAGTAGCGGGGCGAGCACAGATACGCAGTATTTT
NA	TRBJ1-6	TRBD1	TRBV28	CASSPSSRDRGSPLHF	TGTGCCAGCAGTCCGTCATCCCGGGACAGGGGTTCACCCCTCCACTTT